The clone carrying this T cell receptor (beta chain) was counted ten times or more. The antigen is undetermined. These data originate in a study of metastatic and nonmetastatic thyroid tumors. General study findings and limits: According to reports, the diversity of TCR beta was significantly higher in malignant thyroid tumors than in benign nodules, and this held in both blood and tumor samples.

CDR3 length: 15 residues. Germline CDR1 and CDR2: SGHTA and FQGNSA. After removal of 2 bases from V and 6 bases from J, the junction contained 3 bases not matched to a gene. Thyroid surgery took place with no prior treatment in any patient. TCRdb re-analyzed the PCR reads through MiXCR. The data contain 30,000 to 40,000 clones, 20% to 25% of them singletons. The sequencing input was tumor tissue. The chain employs TRBV7-2 and TRBJ2-1; 11 nucleotides align to TRBD2. The source is a male donor with papillary thyroid cancer or a benign thyroid nodule (not recorded which). Some clones in this sample may be carry-over from other donors' samples. CDR3 amino acids: CASSLPTSGINEQFF. Here the CDR3 DNA reads TGTGCCAGCAGCTTACCGACTAGCGGGATCAATGAGCAGTTCTTC. Variable domain in full (rest from reference TRBV7-2 and TRBJ2-1): GAGVSQSPSNKVTEKGKDVELRCDPISGHTALYWYRQSLGQGLEFLIYFQGNSAPDKSGLPSDRFSAERTGGSVSTLTIQRTQQEDSAVYLCASSLPTSGINEQFFGPGTRLTVL.